These 25 T cell receptor beta chains were sequenced from one sample in a study of PD-1 blockade in classical Hodgkin lymphoma. Each patient experienced a relapse that followed autologous stem cell transplantation, and brentuximab vedotin exposure varied. Assay: immunoSEQ multiplex PCR; the TCRdb copy retains only in-frame clones and omits some. In the table there are over 35,000 clones, 70% to 90% of which are singletons. The sequencing here drew on peripheral blood mononuclear cells (PBMCs), taken before the second cycle of nivolumab. These receptors were collected from a human donor with classical Hodgkin lymphoma.

This chain uses TRBV5-3 with TRBJ2-4; TRBD2 agrees at 12 bases. TRBV5-3 is marked as an open reading frame, function uncertain. This CDR3 is built from 19 residues. The V segment lost 2 bases and the J segment 1 base; nucleotides outside the gene matches: 10. CDR3 sequence (DNA): TGTGCCAGAAGCTTAAGCCTAGCGGGAGGGCCCTGGGCCAAAAACATTCAGTACTTC. Its translation is CARSLSLAGGPWAKNIQYF.

The V gene is TRBV27, the J gene TRBJ2-1; 13 bases agree with TRBD2. The CDR3 covers 16 residues. J gave up 9 bases and V 6 bases, and 11 bases lay outside the gene matches. Germline CDR1 reads MNHEY; CDR2 reads SMNVEV (reference sequence). The CDR3 nucleotides are TGTGCCAGCAGCCTAAGGACTAGCGGGAGCTGGCGTGAGCAGTTCTTC. Protein product: CASSLRTSGSWREQFF.

The chain recombines TRBV19 with TRBJ1-2, with D perhaps TRBD1 (6 bases). V lost 4 bases, J lost 5 bases, and 11 bases lay in between. This CDR3 spans 13 amino acids. Germline CDR1 is LNHDA and CDR2 is SQIVND (reference sequence). The CDR3 loop is CASSNGQTYGYTF. The CDR3 DNA reads TGTGCCAGTAGTAACGGACAGACATATGGCTACACCTTC.

The chain recombines TRBV6-6 with TRBJ2-5; TRBD2 matches at 7 bases. The CDR3 is 16 amino acids. With V trimmed by 5 bases and J by 5 bases, 14 bases remained unmatched. The germline gives CDR1 MNHNY, CDR2 SVGAGI (reference sequence). The CDR3 sequence: CASSPRGGRAGETQYF. In DNA form, the CDR3 reads TGTGCCAGCAGTCCACGGGGAGGGAGGGCCGGGGAGACCCAGTACTTC.

This chain links TRBV19 with TRBJ1-4; no clear D gene. This CDR3 contains 15 residues. V lost 4 bases and J lost 3, with 12 bases in between. Germline V CDR1 and CDR2: LNHDA, SQIVND (reference sequence). CDR3 region: CASSTSWAANEKLFF. The CDR3 region has the DNA TGTGCCAGTAGTACTTCCTGGGCTGCTAATGAAAAACTGTTTTTT.

The CDR3 loop reads CASSLRGGRPHEQYF. For the CDR3, the DNA is TGTGCCAGCAGTTTAAGGGGCGGGAGGCCCCACGAGCAGTACTTC. This chain links TRBV27 with TRBJ2-7; TRBD2 aligns across 8 bases. V shed 2 bases and J 5 bases; nucleotides not matched to a gene: 8. Per germline, CDR1 MNHEY and CDR2 SMNVEV (reference sequence). The CDR3 is 15 amino acids.

The chain employs TRBV9 and TRBJ2-5; D assignment may be TRBD1 or TRBD2 (6 bases each). Germline-derived CDR1 and CDR2 are SGDLS and YYNGEE. The V gene lost 0 bases and the J gene lost 7 bases, with 16 bases spanning the gap. The CDR3 totals 15 residues. CDR3 amino acids: CASSVDGQLEGTQYF. CDR3 in DNA: TGTGCCAGCAGCGTAGACGGACAGTTGGAGGGGACCCAGTACTTC.

This clone appeared once. Relative to the germline gene, one junction end is altered; a read error may explain this. The gene calls are TRBV7-2 and TRBJ1-3; 8 positions match TRBD1. Germline values: CDR1 SGHTA, CDR2 FQGNSA. CDR3 length equals 14 residues. CDR3 nucleotide sequence: TGTGCCAGCAGCATCAGGGGGCCTGGGAACACCATATATTTT. Translation: CASSIRGPGNTIYF.

This chain links TRBV4-1 with TRBJ2-1; TRBD2 matches at 13 bases. V lost 4 bases, J lost 8 bases, and 14 bases stayed unmatched. The CDR3 has 18 amino acids. Germline values: CDR1 MGHRA, CDR2 YSYEKL. CDR3 in DNA: TGCGCCAGCAGCCCTTCAGGACTAGCGGGAGCAGGCGGGGATGAGCAGTTCTTC. This translates into CASSPSGLAGAGGDEQFF.

V is TRBV18 and J is TRBJ2-7, with unresolved D. Trimming removed 2 bases at V and 5 bases at J, with 4 bases between. Germline CDR1 KGHSH, CDR2 LQKENI. The CDR3 runs 11 residues. The CDR3, as DNA: TGTGCCAGCTCACCAGAGCACGAGCAGTACTTC. As protein: CASSPEHEQYF. The full variable domain, in which reference TRBV18 and TRBJ2-7 provide the parts outside the CDR3, is NAGVMQNPRHLVRRRGQEARLRCSPMKGHSHVYWYRQLPEEGLKFMVYLQKENIIDESGMPKERFSAEFPKEGPSILRIQQVVRGDSAAYFCASSPEHEQYFGPGTRLTVT.

The table lists this clone with a count of one. The J gene is TRBJ2-3, the V gene TRBV9; possible D gene TRBD1, 6 bases. Germline loops: CDR1 SGDLS, CDR2 YYNGEE. Trimming cost V 0 bases and J 0 bases, with 17 bases left between them. The CDR3 has 18 residues. The chain's CDR3 is CASSVDSWGRDSTDTQYF. For the CDR3, the DNA is TGTGCCAGCAGCGTAGATAGCTGGGGGCGCGACAGCACAGATACGCAGTATTTT.

This sequence joins TRBV19 and TRBJ1-2; 9 bases are shared with TRBD1. The CDR3 length is 12 residues. After removal of 6 bases from V and 8 bases from J, the junction contained 4 bases not matched to a gene. Germline assignment: CDR1 LNHDA and CDR2 SQIVND (reference sequence). The DNA for the CDR3 is TGTGCCAGTAGCCAGACAGGGGGAGGCTACACCTTC. Amino acids: CASSQTGGGYTF. The full variable domain, its missing parts supplied by reference TRBV19 and TRBJ1-2, is DGGITQSPKYLFRKEGQNVTLSCEQNLNHDAMYWYRQDPGQGLRLIYYSQIVNDFQKGDIAEGYSVSREKKESFPLTVTSAQKNPTAFYLCASSQTGGGYTFGSGTRLTVV.

V gene TRBV20-1 combines with J gene TRBJ2-2, with D tentatively TRBD2 (5 bases). The CDR3 is 11 residues long. The germline V gene encodes CDR1 DFQATT and CDR2 SNEGSKA (reference sequence). CDR3 DNA sequence: TGCAGCACCGGACTCGACGGGGAGCTGTTTTTT. Protein: CSTGLDGELFF.

CDR3: CASSESTVSRCSYEQYF. CDR3 sequence (DNA): TGCGCCAGCAGTGAGTCGACGGTCAGCAGATGCTCCTACGAGCAGTACTTC. The chain uses TRBV10-1 and TRBJ2-7; D gene ambiguous. Trimming left V 0 bases short and J 0 bases short, with 15 bases between. This CDR3 has 17 residues. Per the germline V gene, CDR1 is WNHNN and CDR2 is SYGVQD (reference sequence).

This chain uses TRBV27 with TRBJ2-3; no firm D call. The CDR3 consists of 17 residues. Trimming cost V 0 bases and J 2 bases, with 15 bases left between them. Per germline, CDR1 MNHEY and CDR2 SMNVEV (reference sequence). This chain's CDR3 is CASSLSIGMGYTDTQYF. CDR3 coding DNA: TGTGCCAGCAGTTTATCGATAGGTATGGGCTACACAGATACGCAGTATTTT.

The V gene is TRBV11-2, the J gene TRBJ1-3; the D is unclear. V shed 9 bases and J shed 0 bases, with 9 bases lying between them. Germline-derived CDR1 and CDR2 are SGHAT and FQNNGV. This CDR3 has 13 residues. The CDR3 sequence: CASSSTSGNTIYF. The CDR3 DNA reads as TGTGCCAGTTCATCGACCTCTGGAAACACCATATATTTT.

This clone was recorded a few times. The chain couples TRBV28 to TRBJ1-6, with D perhaps matching TRBD1 (6 bases). V was clipped by 6 bases and J by 13 bases, with 13 bases between them. The CDR3 is made up of 12 amino acids. The germline V gene has CDR1 MDHEN and CDR2 SYDVKM. Here the CDR3 reads CASRAGTLPLHF. CDR3 coding DNA: TGTGCCAGCAGGGCCGGGACACTGCCCCTCCACTTT.

The V and J genes are TRBV28 and TRBJ1-5, with D unresolved. Germline values: CDR1 MDHEN, CDR2 SYDVKM. The CDR3 is 14 residues long. V was trimmed by 6 bases and J by 2 bases, leaving 11 bases between them. CDR3 DNA: TGTGCCAGCAGCCCTAGGAGGGGCAATCAGCCCCAGCATTTT. It codes for CASSPRRGNQPQHF. The variable domain in full, completed from reference TRBV28 and TRBJ1-5, reads DVKVTQSSRYLVKRTGEKVFLECVQDMDHENMFWYRQDPGLGLRLIYFSYDVKMKEKGDIPEGYSVSREKKERFSLILESASTNQTSMYLCASSPRRGNQPQHFGDGTRLSIL.

The V call is TRBV10-3, the J call TRBJ2-5; no clear D gene. V was pared by 4 bases and J by 4 bases, with 13 bases between. Germline assignment: CDR1 ENHRY and CDR2 SYGVKD. The CDR3 runs to 14 residues. CDR3 residues: CAISAIVRRETQYF. The CDR3 bases are TGTGCCATCAGTGCCATCGTACGAAGAGAGACCCAGTACTTC.

The chain joins TRBV28 to TRBJ2-2; unclear D gene. The germline CDR1 and CDR2 sequences are MDHEN and SYDVKM. The CDR3 totals 13 residues. Trimming shortened V by 8 bases and J by 6 bases, and 13 bases separated the two germline ends. The CDR3 loop is CASGLEGSGELFF. The DNA for the CDR3 is TGTGCCAGCGGTCTAGAAGGGTCCGGGGAGCTGTTTTTT.

This clone was counted a single time. The chain carries TRBV2 and TRBJ1-5, with D tentatively TRBD1 (6 bases). Germline CDR1 is SNHLY and CDR2 is FYNNEI. The CDR3 is made up of 14 amino acids. Trimming removed 4 bases at V and 4 bases at J, with 11 bases between. DNA for the CDR3: TGTGCCAGCAGTGTTGGACAGAGTAATCAGCCCCAGCATTTT. Its protein product is CASSVGQSNQPQHF.

The chain carries TRBV11-3 and TRBJ1-1; D uncertain. The CDR3 length is 11 residues. Germline CDR1 reads SGHNT; CDR2 reads YENEEA. V lost 2 bases to trimming and J lost 6 bases, with 4 bases between them. Here the CDR3 DNA reads TGTGCCAGCAGCTTAATCCCTGAAGCTTTCTTT. Translated, it gives CASSLIPEAFF. Combining the CDR3 with reference TRBV11-3 and TRBJ1-1 gives the whole variable domain EAGVVQSPRYKIIEKKQPVAFWCNPISGHNTLYWYLQNLGQGPELLIRYENEEAVDDSQLPKDRFSAERLKGVDSTLKIQPAELGDSAVYLCASSLIPEAFFGQGTRLTVV.

The CDR3: CASKASGGVREQYF. The CDR3 DNA follows: TGTGCCAGCAAAGCGAGCGGGGGGGTCCGCGAGCAGTACTTC. The chain uses TRBV6-1 and TRBJ2-7; TRBD2 matches 10 bases. V was pared by 7 bases and J by 6 bases, with 9 bases of the junction left unmatched. CDR1 and CDR2 (germline): MNHNS, SASEGT. The CDR3 runs 14 residues.

V is TRBV29-1 and J is TRBJ2-7; D ambiguous. CDR3 length: 12 residues. Trimming left V 0 bases short and J 3 bases short, with 6 bases between. Germline CDR1 and CDR2: SQVTM and ANQGSEA. The CDR3 sequence is CSVEDLGYEQYF. DNA of the CDR3: TGCAGCGTTGAAGATCTGGGCTACGAGCAGTACTTC.

This clone was found once. V is TRBV19 and J is TRBJ2-2, with 7 positions matching TRBD2. The CDR3 extends over 14 amino acids. J was trimmed by 6 bases and V by 5 bases; bases with no gene match: 6. Germline CDR1 and CDR2: LNHDA and SQIVND (reference sequence). CDR3 DNA: TGTGCCAGTAGTCGCCGGGGGGAAGCCGGGGAGCTGTTTTTT. Translating it yields CASSRRGEAGELFF.